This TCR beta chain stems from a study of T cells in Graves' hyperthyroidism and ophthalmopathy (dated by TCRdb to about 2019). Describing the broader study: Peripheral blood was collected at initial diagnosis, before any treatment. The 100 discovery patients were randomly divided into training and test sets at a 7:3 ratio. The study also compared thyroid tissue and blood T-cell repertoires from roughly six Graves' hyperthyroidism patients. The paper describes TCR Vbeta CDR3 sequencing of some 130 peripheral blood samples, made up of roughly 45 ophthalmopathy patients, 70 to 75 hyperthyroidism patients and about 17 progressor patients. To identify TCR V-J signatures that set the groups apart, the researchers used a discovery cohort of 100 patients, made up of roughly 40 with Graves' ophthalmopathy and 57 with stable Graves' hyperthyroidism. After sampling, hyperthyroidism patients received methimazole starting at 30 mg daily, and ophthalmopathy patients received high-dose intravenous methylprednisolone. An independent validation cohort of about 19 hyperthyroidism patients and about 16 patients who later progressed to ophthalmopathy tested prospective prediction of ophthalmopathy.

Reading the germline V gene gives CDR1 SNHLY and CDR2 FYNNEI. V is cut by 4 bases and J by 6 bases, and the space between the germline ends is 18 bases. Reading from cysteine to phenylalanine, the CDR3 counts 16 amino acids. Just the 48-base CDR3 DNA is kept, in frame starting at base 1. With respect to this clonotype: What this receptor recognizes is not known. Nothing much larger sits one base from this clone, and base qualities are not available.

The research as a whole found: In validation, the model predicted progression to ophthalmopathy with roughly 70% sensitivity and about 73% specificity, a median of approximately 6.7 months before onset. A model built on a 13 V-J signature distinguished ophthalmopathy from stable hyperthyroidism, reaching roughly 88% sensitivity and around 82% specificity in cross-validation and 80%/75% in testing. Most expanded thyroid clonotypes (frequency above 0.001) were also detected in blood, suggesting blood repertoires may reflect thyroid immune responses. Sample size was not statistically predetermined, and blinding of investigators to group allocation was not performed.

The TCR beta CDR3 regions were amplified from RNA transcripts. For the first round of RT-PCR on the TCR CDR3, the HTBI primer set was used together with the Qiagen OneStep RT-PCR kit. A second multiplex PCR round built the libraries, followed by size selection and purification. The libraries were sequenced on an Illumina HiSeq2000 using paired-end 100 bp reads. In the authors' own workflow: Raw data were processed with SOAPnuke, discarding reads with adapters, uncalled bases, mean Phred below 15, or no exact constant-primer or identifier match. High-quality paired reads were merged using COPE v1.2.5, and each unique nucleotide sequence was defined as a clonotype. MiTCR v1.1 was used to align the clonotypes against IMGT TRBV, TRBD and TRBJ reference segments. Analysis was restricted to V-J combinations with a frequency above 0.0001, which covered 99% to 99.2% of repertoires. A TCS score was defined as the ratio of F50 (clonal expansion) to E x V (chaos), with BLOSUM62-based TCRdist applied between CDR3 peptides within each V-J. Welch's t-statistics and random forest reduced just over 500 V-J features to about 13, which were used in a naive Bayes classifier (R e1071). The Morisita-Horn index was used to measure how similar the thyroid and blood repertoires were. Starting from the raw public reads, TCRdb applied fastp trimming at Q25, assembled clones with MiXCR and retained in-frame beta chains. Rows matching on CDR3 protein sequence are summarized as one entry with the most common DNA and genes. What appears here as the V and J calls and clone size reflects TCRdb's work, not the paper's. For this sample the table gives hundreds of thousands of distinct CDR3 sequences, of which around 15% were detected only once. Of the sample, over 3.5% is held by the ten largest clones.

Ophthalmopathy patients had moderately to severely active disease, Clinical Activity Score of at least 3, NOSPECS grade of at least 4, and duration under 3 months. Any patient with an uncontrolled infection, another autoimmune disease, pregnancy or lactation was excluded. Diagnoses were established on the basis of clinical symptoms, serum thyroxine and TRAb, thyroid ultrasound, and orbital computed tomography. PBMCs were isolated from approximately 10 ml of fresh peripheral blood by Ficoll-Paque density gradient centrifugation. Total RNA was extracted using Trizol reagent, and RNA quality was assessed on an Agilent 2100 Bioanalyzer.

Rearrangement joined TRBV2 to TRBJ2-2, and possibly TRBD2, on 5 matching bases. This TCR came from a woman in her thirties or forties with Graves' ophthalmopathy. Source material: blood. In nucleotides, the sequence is TGTGCCAGCAGTGGGCTCGGGGTTGCGGATCCCGGGGAGCTGTTTTTT. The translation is CASSGLGVADPGELFF.